This TCR beta chain was captured in a study of lymphopenia after photon versus proton radiotherapy. The study, taken as a whole, reports: Proton therapy kept repertoires fairly stable, unlike photons, which gained effector/memory cells. After the lymphocyte nadir, photon-treated repertoires showed oligoclonal expansion, especially of CD8+ Temra cells.

Losses at the gene ends were 5 bases for V and 1 base for J; bases not matched to a gene: 24. CDR1 and CDR2 from the germline V gene are GTSNPN and SVGIG (reference sequence). CDR3 length: 21 residues. Worth noting for this clone: Its antigen is as yet unknown.

Using immunoSEQ multiplex PCR, the repertoire was profiled, and TCRdb retains in-frame clones only, with some absent. Of 30,000 to 40,000 clones listed, 84% are singletons. The sequence derives from a woman between 70 and 85 years old with pancreatic cancer. This chain connects TRBV30 to TRBJ2-1; 9 bases fit TRBD1. Sequencing used peripheral blood, obtained from a patient treated with proton-based radiotherapy. The CDR3 bases are TGTGCCTGGGTTCGCCGTCAACCGGGACAGGGTTTTACAGGATCCTACAATGAGCAGTTCTTC. Encoded protein: CAWVRRQPGQGFTGSYNEQFF.